These 8 T cell receptor beta chains originate from one sample sequenced in a study of blood T cells in healthy people across ages. It was with a sample-barcoded 5' primer and a J-beta primer mix that a second PCR of roughly 6 to 11 cycles was run. TCRdb itself ran the 5' RACE reads through MiXCR, one entry per CDR3 protein. The table shows some 1.7 million distinct CDR3 sequences, with under 30% occurring only once. Sequencing used blood. Receptors were obtained from a woman aged 30 to 39 in good health.

This clonotype was detected only a few times. Since a much larger clone is just one base distant, this may be a read error. Written as DNA, the CDR3 is TGTGCCAGCAGCGTAGAGGGCTCTGGGGCCAACGTCCGGACTTTC. Protein: CASSVEGSGANVRTF. The chain links TRBV9 to TRBJ2-6, with D possibly being TRBD1 (5 bases). This CDR3 has 15 residues. From germline, CDR1 is SGDLS and CDR2 YYNGEE.

This clonotype was picked up a small number of times. The genes are TRBV5-1 and TRBJ1-1; D unresolved. Germline V gene data show CDR1 as SGHRS and CDR2 as YFSETQ. The V gene lost 1 base and the J gene lost 0 bases, with 7 bases spanning the gap. The CDR3 is 14 residues long. Here the CDR3 reads CASSLLELNTEAFF. The CDR3 DNA is TGCGCCAGCAGCTTGCTCGAGTTGAACACTGAAGCTTTCTTT. The whole variable domain, remainder taken from reference TRBV5-1 and TRBJ1-1, is KAGVTQTPRYLIKTRGQQVTLSCSPISGHRSVSWYQQTPGQGLQFLFEYFSETQRNKGNFPGRFSGRQFSNSRSEMNVSTLELGDSALYLCASSLLELNTEAFFGQGTRLTVV.

This clonotype was detected ten times or more. V and J are TRBV20-1 and TRBJ1-2; TRBD1 matches at 7 bases. Germline CDR1 reads DFQATT; CDR2 reads SNEGSKA (reference sequence). The J segment lost 4 bases and the V segment lost 3 bases, leaving 11 bases of the junction unmatched. There are 15 residues in the CDR3. CDR3 nucleotide sequence: TGCAGTGCTAGGGAGGGACAGTCTGGCCTCTATGGCTACACCTTC. Encoded protein: CSAREGQSGLYGYTF.

In this sample, this clonotype turned up a few times. The chain recombines TRBV20-1 with TRBJ1-6; D remains unclear. This CDR3 spans 16 amino acids. Germline CDR1 is DFQATT and CDR2 is SNEGSKA (reference sequence). V was cut by 6 bases and J by 0 bases, with 15 bases left in between. The CDR3 is CSAPGGPSSYNSPLHF. DNA of the CDR3: TGCAGTGCCCCGGGAGGCCCGAGCTCCTATAATTCACCCCTCCACTTT.

This clonotype was found a few times. The rearrangement joins TRBV24-1 to TRBJ2-3, with D unclear. The V gene lost 7 bases and the J gene lost 1 base, with 8 bases spanning the gap. Germline CDR1 KGHDR, CDR2 SFDVKD. The CDR3 is 13 amino acids. CDR3 bases: TGTGCCACCAGCCCGGCTGGCACAGATACGCAGTATTTT. This translates into CATSPAGTDTQYF.

V gene TRBV3-1 combines with J gene TRBJ2-7; 7 bases map to TRBD1. The CDR3 totals 15 residues. The J segment lost 5 bases and the V segment lost 2 bases, leaving 9 bases of the junction unmatched. Germline CDR1 is LGHDT and CDR2 is YNNKEL (reference sequence). CDR3 nucleotide sequence: TGTGCCAGCAGCCAACGGGCAGGGGGTCCGGACGAGCAGTACTTC. Residues: CASSQRAGGPDEQYF.

The sample holds a few counts of this clonotype. This rearrangement joins TRBV18 to TRBJ2-3; D unresolved. Germline V gives CDR1 KGHSH, CDR2 LQKENI. The germline V and J ends were trimmed by 3 bases and 2 bases, with 9 bases remaining between them. The CDR3 loop spans 14 amino acids. The CDR3 DNA sequence: TGTGCCAGCTCACCCGACGGAATCACAGATACGCAGTATTTT. Protein: CASSPDGITDTQYF.

The J gene is TRBJ2-5, the V gene TRBV20-1, with TRBD2 matching 13 bases. The trim removed 2 bases at V and 4 bases at J, leaving 7 bases unmatched. The CDR3 length is 16 residues. Germline V CDR1 and CDR2: DFQATT, SNEGSKA (reference sequence). CDR3 sequence reads: CSARRTSGGARETQYF. In DNA form, the CDR3 reads TGCAGTGCTAGACGTACTAGCGGGGGGGCCAGAGAGACCCAGTACTTC.